One sample yielded the 29 T cell receptor beta chains listed below, sequenced in a study of Ad26.COV2.S vaccination and SARS-CoV-2 variants. Assay: immunoSEQ multiplex PCR; the TCRdb copy retains only in-frame clones and omits some. This table holds hundreds of thousands of clones, 89% found once. Specified treatment: around 19 received Ad26.COV2.S at low or high dose, single or two shots; about 5 received placebo; per-sample allocation not given. Samples analyzed were those drawn on day 63 after the first vaccine or placebo injection. This sample comprised peripheral blood, obtained in a trial of Ad26.COV2.S vaccine versus placebo. These receptors came from a person aged 18-60 years who received the Ad26.COV2.S COVID-19 vaccine or a placebo.

This CDR3 reads CASSQGVATGLKETQYF. In DNA, the CDR3 is TGTGCCAGCAGCCAAGGGGTCGCGACAGGGTTAAAAGAGACCCAGTACTTC. This chain uses TRBV3-1 (or the pseudogene TRBV3-2) with TRBJ2-5, with 7 bases that match TRBD1. With 1 base clipped from V and 3 bases from J, the junction kept 11 bases outside the gene matches. CDR1 and CDR2 (germline): LGHDT, YNNKEL (reference sequence). The CDR3 covers 17 residues.

The gene calls are TRBV7-2 and TRBJ1-4; TRBD1 might be the D (5 bases). This CDR3 has 13 amino acids. Looked up from germline, CDR1 is SGHTA and CDR2 is FQGNSA. V dropped 3 bases and J dropped 5 bases, with 7 bases sitting between them. The CDR3, as DNA: TGTGCCAGCAGCTTTGCAGGGAATGAAAAACTGTTTTTT. Translated: CASSFAGNEKLFF.

The sample holds one count of this clone. The chain has TRBV7-2 and TRBJ2-1, with 11 bases aligning to TRBD2. The CDR3 has 15 residues. Germline V gene sequence: CDR1 SGHTA, CDR2 FQGNSA. Trimming at V came to 2 bases and at J to 6 bases, leaving 3 bases not matched to a gene. CDR3 nucleotide sequence: TGTGCCAGCAGCTTACTAGCGGGAGGTCCCAATGAGCAGTTCTTC. Translating it yields CASSLLAGGPNEQFF.

The gene calls are TRBV5-4 and TRBJ2-5, with 9 bases that match TRBD2. The CDR3 runs 16 residues. V shed 1 base and J 2 bases; nucleotides not matched to a gene: 6. Germline V gene sequence: CDR1 SGHNT, CDR2 YYREEE (reference sequence). The CDR3, as DNA: TGTGCCAGCAGCTTGAGGCCTAGCGGGGTTCAAGAGACCCAGTACTTC. The encoded protein is CASSLRPSGVQETQYF. The full variable domain, rest sourced from reference TRBV5-4 and TRBJ2-5, is ETGVTQSPTHLIKTRGQQVTLRCSSQSGHNTVSWYQQALGQGPQFIFQYYREEENGRGNFPPRFSGLQFPNYSSELNVNALELDDSALYLCASSLRPSGVQETQYFGPGTRLLVL.

The genes are TRBV28 and TRBJ2-7, with D possibly matching TRBD2 (6 bases). The CDR3 totals 14 residues. V lost 6 bases, J lost 0 bases, and 12 bases lay in between. Germline V gene lookup returns CDR1 MDHEN and CDR2 SYDVKM. The CDR3: CASRGTAPSYEQYF. In DNA form, the CDR3 reads TGTGCCAGCAGAGGGACTGCACCCTCCTACGAGCAGTACTTC. Drawing the rest from reference TRBV28 and TRBJ2-7, the complete variable domain is DVKVTQSSRYLVKRTGEKVFLECVQDMDHENMFWYRQDPGLGLRLIYFSYDVKMKEKGDIPEGYSVSREKKERFSLILESASTNQTSMYLCASRGTAPSYEQYFGPGTRLTVT.

This clone was seen once. This rearrangement joins TRBV15 to TRBJ2-2; D possibly corresponds to TRBD1 (5 bases). V was clipped by 5 bases and J by 4 bases, with 14 bases between them. The germline CDR1 and CDR2 sequences are LNHNV and YYDKDF (reference sequence). The CDR3 length is 15 residues. The CDR3 loop is CATSGHLESTGELFF. The CDR3 DNA follows: TGTGCCACCAGCGGACACCTCGAAAGCACCGGGGAGCTGTTTTTT.

CDR3: CASSRMGRSSYEQYF. The CDR3 DNA reads as TGTGCCAGCAGCCGGATGGGGAGGAGCTCCTACGAGCAGTACTTC. This sequence joins TRBV7-2 and TRBJ2-7, with D possibly being TRBD2 (6 bases). Germline CDR1 SGHTA, CDR2 FQGNSA. This CDR3 region has 15 residues. V lost 5 bases, J lost 0 bases, and 14 bases lay in between.

The chain joins TRBV27 to TRBJ2-3, with TRBD2 matching over 12 bases. This CDR3 is 19 amino acids long. The V gene's germline CDR1 is MNHEY and CDR2 SMNVEV (reference sequence). The V segment lost 2 bases and the J segment 6 bases; nucleotides outside the gene matches: 15. As DNA, the CDR3 is TGTGCCAGCAGTTTAACAGGGGCGCCTAGCGGGAGGGCCGGGGATACGCAGTATTTT. Translated, it gives CASSLTGAPSGRAGDTQYF.

The chain combines TRBV21-1 with TRBJ2-3; TRBD2 reflects the table's D call only, with no check against the DNA. TRBV21-1 is noted as a pseudogene. This CDR3 region has 19 residues. CDR3 sequence: CASSKASSGGGPGTDTQYF. The CDR3 nucleotides read TGTGCCAGCAGCAAAGCCTCTAGCGGGGGTGGCCCTGGCACAGATACGCAGTATTTT.

The chain links TRBV21-1 to TRBJ1-2. TRBV21-1 is described as a pseudogene. The CDR3 is 16 amino acids. CDR3 bases: TGTGCCAGCACCGAGCGGGTGGGGCAGAGAAACTATGGCTACACCTTC. It specifies CASTERVGQRNYGYTF.

The chain combines TRBV12-5 with TRBJ2-1, with 11 positions matching TRBD2. Trimming at V came to 5 bases and at J to 4 bases, leaving 4 bases not matched to a gene. CDR3 length: 15 amino acids. The germline gives CDR1 LGHNT, CDR2 FRNRAP. CDR3 coding DNA: TGTGCTAGTGGTACACTAGCGGGGGCATACAATGAGCAGTTCTTC. Its translation: CASGTLAGAYNEQFF.

The chain uses TRBV4-3 and TRBJ2-1; D possibly corresponds to TRBD1 (6 bases). This CDR3 comprises 15 residues. V lost 2 bases and J 2 bases, leaving 10 bases between the germline ends. Germline CDR1 and CDR2: LGHNA and YSLEER. Here the CDR3 reads CASSQMTGTYNEQFF. The CDR3, as DNA: TGCGCCAGCAGCCAAATGACAGGTACCTACAATGAGCAGTTCTTC.

The rearrangement links TRBV11-2 to TRBJ2-7, with TRBD2 identical over 8 bases. The ends lost 1 base at V and 4 bases at J; junction bases unmatched: 12. Germline V gene lookup returns CDR1 SGHAT and CDR2 FQNNGV. There are 17 residues in the CDR3. CDR3 amino acids: CASSLGEYSGIDYEQYV. The CDR3 DNA sequence: TGTGCCAGCAGCTTAGGGGAGTATAGCGGGATCGATTACGAGCAGTACGTC.

The CDR3 DNA reads TGTGCCTGGACCTCCCCGGGGGGGCTAGAGACCCAGTACTTC. This sequence encodes CAWTSPGGLETQYF. The V call is TRBV30, the J call TRBJ2-5; 8 bases map to TRBD2. Trimming at V came to 4 bases and at J to 4 bases, leaving 8 bases not matched to a gene. Germline V gene data show CDR1 as GTSNPN and CDR2 as SVGIG (reference sequence). The CDR3 length is 14 residues.

This chain links TRBV7-2 with TRBJ1-1, with a weak D call TRBD1 (5 bases). The CDR3 totals 13 residues. Trimming pared 5 bases from V and 6 bases from J, leaving 13 bases between. Germline CDR1 SGHTA, CDR2 FQGNSA. In DNA form, the CDR3 reads TGTGCCAGCAGCGACCGCTGGGGGGCTGAAGCTTTCTTT. It encodes CASSDRWGAEAFF.

The gene calls are TRBV4-3 and TRBJ2-5; TRBD2 agrees at 7 bases. Germline V gene lookup returns CDR1 LGHNA and CDR2 YSLEER. The J segment lost 5 bases and the V segment lost 3 bases, leaving 12 bases of the junction unmatched. This CDR3 is built from 16 residues. CDR3 loop: CASSHYRVRGVETQYF. The CDR3 nucleotides are TGCGCCAGCAGCCATTACCGGGTTCGGGGGGTGGAGACCCAGTACTTC.

This chain links TRBV5-4 with TRBJ1-5; 8 nucleotides agree with TRBD1. V gave up 1 base and J gave up 6 bases; unmatched junction bases: 3. From germline, CDR1 is SGHNT and CDR2 YYREEE (reference sequence). The CDR3 spans 14 residues. CDR3 region: CASSLQGAGQPQHF. The CDR3 bases are TGTGCCAGCAGCTTGCAGGGGGCGGGTCAGCCCCAGCATTTT.

The genes are TRBV7-9 and TRBJ1-1; D may be TRBD1 (6 bases). V lost 7 bases and J lost 3, with 9 bases in between. Germline V CDR1 and CDR2: SEHNR, FQNEAQ (reference sequence). The CDR3 contains 12 residues. The CDR3 sequence: CASTRGYTEAFF. In DNA form, the CDR3 reads TGTGCCAGCACGAGGGGGTACACTGAAGCTTTCTTT.

The rearrangement links TRBV20-1 to TRBJ1-2; D unresolved. Germline V gene lookup returns CDR1 DFQATT and CDR2 SNEGSKA (reference sequence). V dropped 3 bases and J dropped 7 bases, with 9 bases sitting between them. CDR3 length: 11 amino acids. In DNA form, the CDR3 reads TGCAGTGCTAGGCTGGGAGGTGGCTACACCTTC. It translates to CSARLGGGYTF.

V and J are TRBV27 and TRBJ1-5; no clear D. This CDR3 spans 13 amino acids. Per germline, CDR1 MNHEY and CDR2 SMNVEV (reference sequence). Trimming removed 6 bases at V and 2 bases at J, with 8 bases between. The chain's CDR3 is CASSPGGNQPQHF. The CDR3 DNA is TGTGCCAGCAGCCCAGGTGGCAATCAGCCCCAGCATTTT.

The J gene is TRBJ2-2, the V gene TRBV2, with D possibly called TRBD1 or TRBD2 (5 bases each). V was pared by 6 bases and J by 3 bases, with 8 bases between. Germline values: CDR1 SNHLY, CDR2 FYNNEI. CDR3 length: 13 amino acids. The CDR3, as DNA: TGTGCCAGCAGGGGGACGTACACCGGGGAGCTGTTTTTT. Translating gives CASRGTYTGELFF.

The rearrangement uses TRBV28 and TRBJ1-6; perhaps TRBD1 as D (6 bases). The CDR3 runs 14 residues. The germline CDR1 and CDR2 sequences are MDHEN and SYDVKM. V gave up 5 bases and J gave up 6 bases, with 11 bases separating them. The CDR3 coding sequence is TGTGCCAGCAGTCTCACAGGGAGTAATTCACCCCTCCACTTT. Translating it yields CASSLTGSNSPLHF.

In this sample, this clone turned up a few times. This chain connects TRBV4-2 to TRBJ2-1; D may be TRBD2 (5 bases). The germline CDR1 and CDR2 sequences are LGHNA and YNFKEQ. Trimming pared 1 base from V and 10 bases from J, leaving 11 bases between. This CDR3 contains 13 residues. DNA of the CDR3: TGTGCCAGCAGCCAAGTAGGGAGAGGCGAGCAGTTCTTC. This codes for CASSQVGRGEQFF.

The rearrangement uses TRBV27 and TRBJ2-2, with a weak D call TRBD1 (6 bases). V was shortened by 6 bases and J by 4 bases, with 12 bases between the two germline ends. The CDR3 runs to 14 residues. CDR1 and CDR2 (germline): MNHEY, SMNVEV (reference sequence). The CDR3 spells CASRKDSRTGELFF. In DNA, the CDR3 is TGTGCCAGCAGGAAGGACAGTCGCACCGGGGAGCTGTTTTTT.

The chain is built from TRBV5-8 and TRBJ2-2, with 9 nucleotides matching TRBD1. This CDR3 spans 15 amino acids. Germline CDR1 reads SGHTS; CDR2 reads YDEGEE. Trimming cost V 4 bases and J 1 base; bases outside gene matches: 2. The CDR3 is CASSQDRGNTGELFF. In DNA form, the CDR3 reads TGTGCCAGCAGCCAGGACAGGGGGAACACCGGGGAGCTGTTTTTT.

This chain connects TRBV6-2 or TRBV6-3 to TRBJ2-5; 11 bases fit TRBD2. The V segment lost 6 bases and the J segment 4 bases; nucleotides outside the gene matches: 10. The germline gives CDR1 MNHEY, CDR2 SVGEGT. There are 16 residues in the CDR3. The CDR3 DNA follows: TGTGCCAGCAGCCCCGTAGCGGGGGGGAGAAGAGAGACCCAGTACTTC. Protein: CASSPVAGGRRETQYF.

The V gene is TRBV10-3, the J gene TRBJ2-3, with no clear D. CDR1 and CDR2 from the germline V gene are ENHRY and SYGVKD. The V gene lost 0 bases and the J gene lost 9 bases, with 10 bases spanning the gap. This CDR3 comprises 13 residues. CDR3 in amino acids: CAISESGTHTQYF. The CDR3 DNA reads TGTGCCATCAGTGAGTCAGGAACCCACACGCAGTATTTT.

This clone was seen only a few times. The chain has TRBV5-4 and TRBJ2-3; 7 nucleotides align to TRBD1. V lost 2 bases, J lost 2 bases, and 8 bases stayed unmatched. Per the germline V gene, CDR1 is SGHNT and CDR2 is YYREEE (reference sequence). The CDR3 covers 16 residues. CDR3 sequence reads: CASSLRDTGVTDTQYF. The DNA of the CDR3 is TGTGCCAGCAGCTTAAGGGACACAGGGGTCACAGATACGCAGTATTTT.

V gene TRBV9 combines with J gene TRBJ2-6; D perhaps matches TRBD1 (6 bases). The germline V gene encodes CDR1 SGDLS and CDR2 YYNGEE. The CDR3 runs 15 residues. With 4 bases removed from V and 1 base from J, the gap between germline ends came to 9 bases. CDR3 region: CASSYRASGANVLTF. For the CDR3, the DNA is TGTGCCAGCAGCTACAGGGCTTCTGGGGCCAACGTCCTGACTTTC.